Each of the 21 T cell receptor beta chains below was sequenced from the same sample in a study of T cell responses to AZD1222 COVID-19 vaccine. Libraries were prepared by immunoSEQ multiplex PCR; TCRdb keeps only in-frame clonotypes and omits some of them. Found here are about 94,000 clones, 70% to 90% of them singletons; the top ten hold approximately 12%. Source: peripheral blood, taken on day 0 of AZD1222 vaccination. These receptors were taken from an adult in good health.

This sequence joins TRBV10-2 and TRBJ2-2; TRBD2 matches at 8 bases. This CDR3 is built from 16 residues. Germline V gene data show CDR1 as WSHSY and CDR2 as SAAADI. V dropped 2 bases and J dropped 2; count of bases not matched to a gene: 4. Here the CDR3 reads CASSEASGGNTGELFF. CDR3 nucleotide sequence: TGCGCCAGCAGTGAGGCCAGCGGGGGAAACACCGGGGAGCTGTTTTTT.

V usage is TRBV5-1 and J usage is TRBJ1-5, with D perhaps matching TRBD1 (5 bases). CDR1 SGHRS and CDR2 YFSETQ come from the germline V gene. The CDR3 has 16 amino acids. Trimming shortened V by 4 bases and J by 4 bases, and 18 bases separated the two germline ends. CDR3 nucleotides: TGCGCCAGCAGCACCCGGGACCTGGGGATTAATCAGCCCCAGCATTTT. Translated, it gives CASSTRDLGINQPQHF.

The CDR3 sequence: CASSSGGTQYF. CDR3 coding DNA: TGTGCCAGCAGCTCCGGGGGAACGCAGTATTTT. The V and J genes are TRBV7-9 and TRBJ2-3, with D perhaps TRBD2 (6 bases). The CDR3 extends over 11 amino acids. Germline loops: CDR1 SEHNR, CDR2 FQNEAQ (reference sequence). The V and J ends lost 4 bases and 9 bases respectively, with 8 bases between them.

CDR3 bases: TGTGCAAGTCGCCGGGACTCGACCTACGAGCAGTACTTC. Translation: CASRRDSTYEQYF. The V gene is TRBV12-2, the J gene TRBJ2-7; the DNA was not used to check the table's D call, TRBD2. TRBV12-2 is marked as a pseudogene. The CDR3 spans 13 residues.

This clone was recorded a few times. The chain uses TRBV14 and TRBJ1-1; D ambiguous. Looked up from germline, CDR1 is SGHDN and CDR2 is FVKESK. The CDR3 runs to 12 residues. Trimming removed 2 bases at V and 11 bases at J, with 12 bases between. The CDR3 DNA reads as TGTGCCAGCAGCCAATCAGCGACCAGTGCTTTCTTT. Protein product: CASSQSATSAFF.

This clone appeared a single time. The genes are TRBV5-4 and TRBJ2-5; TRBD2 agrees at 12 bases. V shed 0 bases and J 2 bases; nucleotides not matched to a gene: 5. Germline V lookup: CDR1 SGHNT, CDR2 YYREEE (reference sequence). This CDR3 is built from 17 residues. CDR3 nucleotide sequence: TGTGCCAGCAGCTTGGAACTAGCGGGGGGCCCGCAAGAGACCCAGTACTTC. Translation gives CASSLELAGGPQETQYF.

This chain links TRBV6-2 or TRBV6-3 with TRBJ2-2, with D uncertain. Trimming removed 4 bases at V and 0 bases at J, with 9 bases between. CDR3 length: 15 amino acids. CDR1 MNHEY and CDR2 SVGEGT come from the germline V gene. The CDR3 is CASSSDRANTGELFF. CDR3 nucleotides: TGTGCCAGCAGTTCGGACCGTGCGAACACCGGGGAGCTGTTTTTT.

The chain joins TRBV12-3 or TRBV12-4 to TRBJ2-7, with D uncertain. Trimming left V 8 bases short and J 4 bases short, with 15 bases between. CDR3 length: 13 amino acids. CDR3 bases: TGTGCCAGCGCCGTCCTTTCGCGGTACGAGCAGTACTTC. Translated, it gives CASAVLSRYEQYF.

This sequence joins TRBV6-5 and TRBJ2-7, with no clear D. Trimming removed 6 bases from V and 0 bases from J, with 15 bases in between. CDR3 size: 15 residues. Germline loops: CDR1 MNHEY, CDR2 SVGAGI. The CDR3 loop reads CASSPRVGNSYEQYF. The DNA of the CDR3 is TGTGCCAGCAGCCCCCGGGTGGGCAACTCCTACGAGCAGTACTTC.

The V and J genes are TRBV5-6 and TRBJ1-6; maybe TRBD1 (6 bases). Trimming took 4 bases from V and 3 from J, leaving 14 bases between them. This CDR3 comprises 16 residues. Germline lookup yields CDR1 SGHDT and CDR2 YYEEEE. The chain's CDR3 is CASSLDGGSYNSPLHF. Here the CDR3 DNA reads TGTGCCAGCAGCCTGGACGGGGGCAGCTATAATTCACCCCTCCACTTT.

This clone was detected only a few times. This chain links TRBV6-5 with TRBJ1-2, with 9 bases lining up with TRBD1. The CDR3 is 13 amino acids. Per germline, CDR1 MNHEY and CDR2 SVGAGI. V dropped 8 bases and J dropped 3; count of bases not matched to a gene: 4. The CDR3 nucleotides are TGTGCCAGCTCCAGGACAGGGGACTATGGCTACACCTTC. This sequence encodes CASSRTGDYGYTF.

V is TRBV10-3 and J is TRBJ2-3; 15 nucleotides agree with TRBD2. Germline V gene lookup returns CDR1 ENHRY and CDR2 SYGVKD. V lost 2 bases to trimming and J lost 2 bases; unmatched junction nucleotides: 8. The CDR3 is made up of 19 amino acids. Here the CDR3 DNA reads TGTGCCATCAGTGAGCCCGGGACTAGCGGGGGGAGAGCCACAGATACGCAGTATTTT. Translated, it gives CAISEPGTSGGRATDTQYF.

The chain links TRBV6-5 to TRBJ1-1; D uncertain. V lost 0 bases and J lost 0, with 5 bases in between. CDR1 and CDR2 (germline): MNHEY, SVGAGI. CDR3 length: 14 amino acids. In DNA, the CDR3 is TGTGCCAGCAGTTACTCGGACGTGAACACTGAAGCTTTCTTT. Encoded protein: CASSYSDVNTEAFF.

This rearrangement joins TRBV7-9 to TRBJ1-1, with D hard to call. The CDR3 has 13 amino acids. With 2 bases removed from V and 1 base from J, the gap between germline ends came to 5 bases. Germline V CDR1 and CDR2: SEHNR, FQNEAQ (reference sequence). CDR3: CASSLTPNTEAFF. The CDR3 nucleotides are TGTGCCAGCAGCTTAACGCCGAACACTGAAGCTTTCTTT.

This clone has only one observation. In DNA form, the CDR3 reads TGTGCCAGCAGCTCCGACGGTCGGGGGCCCCAGCATTTT. Amino acids: CASSSDGRGPQHF. V gene TRBV7-2 combines with J gene TRBJ1-5; D is undetermined. Germline CDR1 reads SGHTA; CDR2 reads FQGNSA. V was shortened by 4 bases and J by 9 bases, with 13 bases between the two germline ends. The CDR3 covers 13 residues.

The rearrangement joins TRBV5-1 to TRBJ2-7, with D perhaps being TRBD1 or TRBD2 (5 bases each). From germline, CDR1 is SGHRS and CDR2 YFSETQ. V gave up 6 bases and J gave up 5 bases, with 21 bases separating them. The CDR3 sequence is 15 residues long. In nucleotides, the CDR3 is TGCGCCAGCAAACCAGGGCGAGGGGTGGTTCACGAGCAGTACTTC. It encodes CASKPGRGVVHEQYF.

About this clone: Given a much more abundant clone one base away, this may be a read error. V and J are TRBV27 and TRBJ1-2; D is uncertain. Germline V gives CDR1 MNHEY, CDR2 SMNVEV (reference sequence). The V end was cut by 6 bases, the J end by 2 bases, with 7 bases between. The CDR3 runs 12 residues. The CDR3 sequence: CASSPGNYGYTF. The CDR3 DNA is TGTGCCAGCAGCCCGGGGAACTATGGCTACACCTTC.

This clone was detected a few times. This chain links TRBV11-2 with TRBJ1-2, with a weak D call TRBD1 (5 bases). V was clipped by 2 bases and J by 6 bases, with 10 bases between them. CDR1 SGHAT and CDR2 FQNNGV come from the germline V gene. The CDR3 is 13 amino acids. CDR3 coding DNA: TGTGCCAGCAGCTTAAACAGGAACAATGGCTACACCTTC. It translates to CASSLNRNNGYTF. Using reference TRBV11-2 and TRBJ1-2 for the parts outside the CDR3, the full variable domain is EAGVAQSPRYKIIEKRQSVAFWCNPISGHATLYWYQQILGQGPKLLIQFQNNGVVDDSQLPKDRFSAERLKGVDSTLKIQPAKLEDSAVYLCASSLNRNNGYTFGSGTRLTVV.

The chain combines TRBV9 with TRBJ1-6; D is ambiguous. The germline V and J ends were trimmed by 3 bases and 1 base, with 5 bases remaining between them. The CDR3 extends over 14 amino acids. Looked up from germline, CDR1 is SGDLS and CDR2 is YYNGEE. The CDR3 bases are TGTGCCAGCAGCGGGGGTTCCTATAATTCACCCCTCCACTTT. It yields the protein CASSGGSYNSPLHF. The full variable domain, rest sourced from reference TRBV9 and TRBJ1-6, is DSGVTQTPKHLITATGQRVTLRCSPRSGDLSVYWYQQSLDQGLQFLIQYYNGEERAKGNILERFSAQQFPDLHSELNLSSLELGDSALYFCASSGGSYNSPLHFGNGTRLTVT.

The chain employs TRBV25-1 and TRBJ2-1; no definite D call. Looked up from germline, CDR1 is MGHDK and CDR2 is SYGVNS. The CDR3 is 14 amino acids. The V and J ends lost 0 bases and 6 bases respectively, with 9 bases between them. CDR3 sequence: CASSEYGLVNEQFF. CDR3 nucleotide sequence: TGTGCCAGCAGTGAATACGGATTGGTCAATGAGCAGTTCTTC.

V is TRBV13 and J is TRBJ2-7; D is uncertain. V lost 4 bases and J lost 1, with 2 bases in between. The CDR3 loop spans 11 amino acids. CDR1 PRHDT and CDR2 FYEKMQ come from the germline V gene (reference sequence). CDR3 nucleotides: TGTGCCAGCAGCTCGTCCTACGAGCAGTACTTC. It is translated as CASSSSYEQYF.